Following are 25 T cell receptor beta chains from one sample sequenced in a study of OX40 agonist ivuxolimab in advanced cancers. Some clones are missing from TCRdb's copy, which holds only in-frame ones; the method was immunoSEQ multiplex PCR. The sample comprises about 60,000 clones, roughly 89% of which are singletons, and around 25% rests with the top ten. Sample: CD4+ or CD8+ T cells sorted from blood, taken in a trial of the OX40 agonist ivuxolimab. The source is an adult with an advanced solid tumor such as melanoma, head and neck, liver or kidney cancer.

The rearrangement joins TRBV5-4 to TRBJ2-5; 8 nucleotides line up with TRBD2. This CDR3 has 13 amino acids. J was trimmed by 2 bases and V by 4 bases; bases with no gene match: 1. CDR1 is SGHNT and CDR2 is YYREEE in the germline V gene (reference sequence). The CDR3 protein is CASSRGGQETQYF. The CDR3 nucleotides read TGTGCCAGCAGCCGGGGGGGGCAAGAGACCCAGTACTTC.

The chain links TRBV30 to TRBJ2-3; 8 nucleotides align to TRBD2. The CDR3 runs 17 residues. Germline trimming cut 0 bases from V and 0 bases from J; bases unmatched to any gene: 8. CDR1 GTSNPN and CDR2 SVGIG come from the germline V gene (reference sequence). CDR3 sequence reads: CAWSVFGRGASTDTQYF. The CDR3, as DNA: TGTGCCTGGAGTGTTTTCGGGCGGGGGGCCAGCACAGATACGCAGTATTTT.

The chain combines TRBV7-6 with TRBJ1-1; D is unclear. The CDR3 extends over 13 amino acids. Deletions cut 2 bases from V and 12 bases from J, with 16 bases between. The V gene's germline CDR1 is SGHVS and CDR2 FNYEAQ. The CDR3 here is CASSLNSGRESFF. CDR3 in DNA: TGTGCCAGCAGCTTAAATAGTGGGAGGGAATCTTTCTTT.

This sequence joins TRBV9 and TRBJ1-2, with 10 bases matching TRBD1. CDR3 length: 14 residues. The ends lost 0 bases at V and 5 bases at J; junction bases unmatched: 1. Germline loops: CDR1 SGDLS, CDR2 YYNGEE. The chain's CDR3 is CASSVEGQGYGYTF. As DNA, the CDR3 is TGTGCCAGCAGCGTAGAGGGACAGGGGTATGGCTACACCTTC.

The chain has TRBV7-6 and TRBJ2-7, with D possibly matching TRBD2 (6 bases). Germline CDR1 is SGHVS and CDR2 is FNYEAQ. V was trimmed by 5 bases and J by 1 base, leaving 12 bases between them. This CDR3 has 14 amino acids. CDR3 amino acids: CASSDGTPSYEQYF. CDR3 DNA: TGTGCCAGCAGCGACGGGACTCCATCCTACGAGCAGTACTTC.

V usage is TRBV28 and J usage is TRBJ1-5; unclear D gene. This CDR3 has 14 residues. V shed 8 bases and J shed 2 bases, with 13 bases lying between them. Per the germline V gene, CDR1 is MDHEN and CDR2 is SYDVKM. CDR3 DNA: TGTGCCAGCGGGGTCTGGGGTGGCAATCAGCCCCAGCATTTT. Translation gives CASGVWGGNQPQHF. Based on the CDR3 plus reference TRBV28 and TRBJ1-5, the full variable domain is DVKVTQSSRYLVKRTGEKVFLECVQDMDHENMFWYRQDPGLGLRLIYFSYDVKMKEKGDIPEGYSVSREKKERFSLILESASTNQTSMYLCASGVWGGNQPQHFGDGTRLSIL.

This chain connects TRBV11-3 to TRBJ2-7; 11 bases agree with TRBD2. The CDR3 consists of 14 residues. V gave up 5 bases and J gave up 6 bases; unmatched junction bases: 6. Germline CDR1 SGHNT, CDR2 YENEEA. The CDR3 sequence: CASSLSGRAAEQYF. The DNA for the CDR3 is TGTGCCAGCAGCCTTAGCGGGAGGGCCGCCGAGCAGTACTTC.

This clone has just a few counts. The rearrangement links TRBV5-1 to TRBJ1-5; 10 bases line up with TRBD1. There are 14 residues in the CDR3. V was clipped by 3 bases and J by 4 bases; unmatched bases: 1. From germline, CDR1 is SGHRS and CDR2 YFSETQ. CDR3 sequence reads: CASSWTGGNQPQHF. CDR3 DNA: TGCGCCAGCAGCTGGACAGGGGGGAATCAGCCCCAGCATTTT.

The sample holds a few counts of this clone. V and J are TRBV10-2 and TRBJ1-1; D is uncertain. V was trimmed by 10 bases and J by 2 bases, leaving 11 bases between them. This CDR3 spans 12 amino acids. CDR1 is WSHSY and CDR2 is SAAADI in the germline V gene. CDR3: CATWALNTEAFF. As DNA, the CDR3 is TGCGCCACCTGGGCCCTTAACACTGAAGCTTTCTTT.

V is TRBV4-1 and J is TRBJ2-1; 8 nucleotides align to TRBD2. This CDR3 is built from 16 residues. V lost 5 bases, J lost 3 bases, and 9 bases stayed unmatched. CDR1 is MGHRA and CDR2 is YSYEKL in the germline V gene. This CDR3 reads CASSGKREGYYNEQFF. The DNA for the CDR3 is TGCGCCAGCAGCGGCAAACGGGAGGGATACTACAATGAGCAGTTCTTC.

The table lists this clone with a count of one. The chain is built from TRBV5-1 and TRBJ2-1; D call uncertain. V was trimmed by 2 bases and J by 9 bases, leaving 12 bases between them. This CDR3 region has 13 residues. Germline CDR1 SGHRS, CDR2 YFSETQ. CDR3 nucleotides: TGCGCCAGCAGCTTAAGACTTCAGGCTGAGCAGTTCTTC. This encodes CASSLRLQAEQFF.

The chain couples TRBV2 to TRBJ1-5; tentatively, D is TRBD1 (5 bases). V shed 0 bases and J shed 6 bases, with 6 bases lying between them. There are 13 residues in the CDR3. The V gene's germline CDR1 is SNHLY and CDR2 FYNNEI. The DNA for the CDR3 is TGTGCCAGCAGTGAAGCTGGGGGTCAGCCCCAGCATTTT. It specifies CASSEAGGQPQHF.

This clone was seen only a few times. V usage is TRBV30 and J usage is TRBJ2-3, with no clear D. Per the germline V gene, CDR1 is GTSNPN and CDR2 is SVGIG (reference sequence). This CDR3 has 14 residues. Trimming pared 2 bases from V and 6 bases from J, leaving 15 bases between. CDR3 nucleotide sequence: TGTGCCTGGAGTCCCGGAAGGTCCCGGGATACGCAGTATTTT. Protein: CAWSPGRSRDTQYF.

V and J are TRBV7-2 and TRBJ2-3, with D uncertain. CDR3 length: 14 residues. The V end was cut by 2 bases, the J end by 4 bases, with 10 bases between. Germline V CDR1 and CDR2: SGHTA, FQGNSA. The CDR3: CASSLNSRPDTQYF. The CDR3 region has the DNA TGTGCCAGCAGCTTAAACTCGCGGCCAGATACGCAGTATTTT.

This clone was seen only once. The chain links TRBV4-3 to TRBJ1-6; D unresolved. V shed 0 bases and J shed 7 bases, with 7 bases lying between them. CDR1 and CDR2 from the germline V gene are LGHNA and YSLEER. The CDR3 contains 14 residues. CDR3 loop: CASSQDLQNSPLHF. CDR3 DNA sequence: TGCGCCAGCAGCCAAGATTTACAGAATTCACCCCTCCACTTT.

The V call is TRBV18, the J call TRBJ2-3; possibly TRBD1 or TRBD2 for D (5 bases each). This CDR3 contains 15 residues. V was shortened by 2 bases and J by 1 base, with 10 bases between the two germline ends. The germline V gene encodes CDR1 KGHSH and CDR2 LQKENI. The CDR3 here is CASSPGGPGTDTQYF. CDR3 bases: TGTGCCAGCTCACCAGGGGGTCCGGGCACAGATACGCAGTATTTT.

The rearrangement uses TRBV6-1 and TRBJ1-4, with no clear D. The length of the CDR3 is 13 residues. V dropped 2 bases and J dropped 3 bases, with 4 bases sitting between them. Germline V gives CDR1 MNHNS, CDR2 SASEGT. The CDR3 sequence: CASSEWSNEKLFF. For the CDR3, the DNA is TGTGCCAGCAGTGAATGGTCTAATGAAAAACTGTTTTTT.

The chain couples TRBV27 to TRBJ2-7, with D possibly being TRBD1 (6 bases). The V gene's germline CDR1 is MNHEY and CDR2 SMNVEV (reference sequence). V gave up 7 bases and J gave up 6 bases, with 13 bases separating them. CDR3 length equals 12 residues. CDR3 sequence: CASTNGTFEQYF. CDR3 DNA sequence: TGTGCCAGCACGAACGGGACATTCGAGCAGTACTTC.

The genes are TRBV5-1 and TRBJ2-7, with D perhaps TRBD2 (5 bases). From germline, CDR1 is SGHRS and CDR2 YFSETQ. Trimming took off 2 bases at V and 5 bases at J, with 8 bases between the two ends. This CDR3 is 12 amino acids long. The CDR3 coding sequence is TGCGCCAGCAGCTTTGTCGGGGACGAGCAGTACTTC. Protein sequence: CASSFVGDEQYF.

This chain connects TRBV6-1 to TRBJ1-1; the D gene is possibly TRBD1 (5 bases). The length of the CDR3 is 14 residues. Trimming removed 2 bases from V and 5 bases from J, with 12 bases in between. Germline CDR1 is MNHNS and CDR2 is SASEGT. The CDR3 here is CASSERGVQTEAFF. The DNA for the CDR3 is TGTGCCAGCAGTGAAAGAGGGGTCCAAACTGAAGCTTTCTTT.

V and J are TRBV2 and TRBJ2-1, with a weak D call TRBD1 (6 bases). V was shortened by 6 bases and J by 12 bases, with 15 bases between the two germline ends. The CDR3 length is 12 residues. Per the germline V gene, CDR1 is SNHLY and CDR2 is FYNNEI. This CDR3 is CASRGDIGRQFF. CDR3 nucleotide sequence: TGTGCCAGCAGGGGGGACATTGGCCGGCAGTTCTTC.

This clone has just one count. The V and J genes are TRBV19 and TRBJ2-5; 8 bases agree with TRBD2. The ends lost 5 bases at V and 4 bases at J; junction bases unmatched: 3. The germline CDR1 and CDR2 sequences are LNHDA and SQIVND (reference sequence). The CDR3 runs 13 residues. The CDR3 region is CASSAGRGETQYF. The CDR3 nucleotides read TGTGCCAGTAGTGCCGGGAGGGGAGAGACCCAGTACTTC.

The chain links TRBV11-2 to TRBJ2-3, with TRBD2 matching over 10 bases. The CDR3 has 16 amino acids. With 6 bases clipped from V and 2 bases from J, the junction kept 8 bases outside the gene matches. CDR1 is SGHAT and CDR2 is FQNNGV in the germline V gene. In nucleotides, the CDR3 is TGTGCCAGCAGTAACCTAGCGGGGGCCGACACAGATACGCAGTATTTT. This sequence encodes CASSNLAGADTDTQYF.

This clone has only one observation. The J gene is TRBJ1-2, the V gene TRBV7-2; 7 bases are a match to TRBD1. V lost 0 bases to trimming and J lost 5 bases; unmatched junction nucleotides: 3. Germline CDR1 and CDR2: SGHTA and FQGNSA. CDR3 length: 14 amino acids. DNA of the CDR3: TGTGCCAGCAGCTTAGCAGGGGGCGATTATGGCTACACCTTC. Its protein product is CASSLAGGDYGYTF. The full variable domain, completed using reference TRBV7-2 and TRBJ1-2, is GAGVSQSPSNKVTEKGKDVELRCDPISGHTALYWYRQSLGQGLEFLIYFQGNSAPDKSGLPSDRFSAERTGGSVSTLTIQRTQQEDSAVYLCASSLAGGDYGYTFGSGTRLTVV.

The chain combines TRBV9 with TRBJ2-6; 7 positions match TRBD2. The V and J ends lost 1 base and 3 bases, in that order; junction bases with no gene match: 4. CDR3 size: 16 residues. CDR1 SGDLS and CDR2 YYNGEE come from the germline V gene. The DNA for the CDR3 is TGTGCCAGCAGCGTATCGGGGGAGGGTGGGGCCAACGTCCTGACTTTC. Translated: CASSVSGEGGANVLTF.